The clone carrying this T cell receptor (beta chain) was found a few times. This sample stems from a study of beta chain features in type 1 diabetes. Germline V gene data show CDR1 as SGHVS and CDR2 as FQNEAQ. Losses at the gene ends were 2 bases for V and 4 bases for J; bases not matched to a gene: 8. CDR3 length: 17 amino acids. What was sequenced were expressed TCRB transcripts, since all of the isolated RNA had been reverse transcribed. Assay used: immunoSEQ multiplex PCR; TCRdb lists only in-frame clones, some missing. The sample holds about 220,000 clones, approximately 11% seen once. Sequenced input: central memory CD4+ T cells from blood. The origin of this receptor is a man aged 18-30 years in good health. The V and J genes are TRBV7-8 and TRBJ1-2; the match to TRBD1 covers 12 bases. CDR3 coding DNA: TGTGCCAGCAGCTTACATGGGACAGGGGGCTTCCCCTATGGCTACACCTTC. It translates to CASSLHGTGGFPYGYTF.